A single sample is the source of the 21 T cell receptor beta chains below, sequenced in a study of cytomegalovirus exposure and HLA in healthy donors. This table comes from immunoSEQ multiplex PCR, and its TCRdb copy is limited to in-frame clones, with some not included. Among about 140,000 clones listed, about 83% were seen once. Sequenced sample: PBMCs. The source is a young woman in good health and CMV-seronegative.

V usage is TRBV19 and J usage is TRBJ2-7; 8 positions match TRBD2. Germline lookup yields CDR1 LNHDA and CDR2 SQIVND (reference sequence). The ends lost 7 bases at V and 2 bases at J; junction bases unmatched: 13. This CDR3 contains 16 residues. The CDR3 sequence is CASTPSGLGGTYEQYF. The CDR3 DNA is TGTGCCAGTACACCCTCGGGACTAGGGGGGACCTACGAGCAGTACTTC.

This sequence joins TRBV6-5 and TRBJ2-7; 11 bases align to TRBD2. CDR3 length equals 15 residues. Germline V gives CDR1 MNHEY, CDR2 SVGAGI. Trimming took 7 bases from V and 3 from J; bases not matched to a gene: 8. CDR3 loop: CASNRGTSGNYEQYF. The CDR3 nucleotides read TGTGCCAGCAACCGGGGGACTAGCGGTAACTACGAGCAGTACTTC.

V and J are TRBV11-2 and TRBJ2-7; the D gene is possibly TRBD1 (5 bases). The germline V and J ends were trimmed by 2 bases and 4 bases, with 6 bases remaining between them. Germline lookup yields CDR1 SGHAT and CDR2 FQNNGV. This CDR3 contains 12 residues. CDR3 sequence: CASSLRGYEQYF. The DNA for the CDR3 is TGTGCCAGCAGCTTAAGGGGTTACGAGCAGTACTTC.

The chain combines TRBV9 with TRBJ1-1; possibly TRBD1 for D (5 bases). The CDR3 covers 13 residues. The V end lost 0 bases, the J end lost 5 bases, and 8 bases lay between the germline ends. Germline loops: CDR1 SGDLS, CDR2 YYNGEE. The CDR3 nucleotides are TGTGCCAGCAGCGTAGCAGGGTATACTGAAGCTTTCTTT. Translation gives CASSVAGYTEAFF.

The V and J genes are TRBV5-5 and TRBJ2-1; no firm D call. CDR3 length equals 16 residues. Trimming left V 3 bases short and J 5 bases short, with 18 bases between. CDR1 and CDR2 from the germline V gene are SGHKS and YYEKEE (reference sequence). The CDR3 coding sequence is TGTGCCAGCAGCTCGTCGGGTCACCAAAATAACAATGAGCAGTTCTTC. Its translation is CASSSSGHQNNNEQFF.

V gene TRBV2 combines with J gene TRBJ2-7; D might be TRBD2 (5 bases). Trimming took off 0 bases at V and 6 bases at J, with 9 bases between the two ends. There are 13 residues in the CDR3. Germline assignment: CDR1 SNHLY and CDR2 FYNNEI. In DNA, the CDR3 is TGTGCCAGCAGTGAAGCGCTTCGGGGCGAGCAGTACTTC. This encodes CASSEALRGEQYF.

The gene calls are TRBV20-1 and TRBJ2-3; unclear D gene. Germline V gene lookup returns CDR1 DFQATT and CDR2 SNEGSKA (reference sequence). This CDR3 has 11 amino acids. Trimming removed 8 bases from V and 3 bases from J, with 9 bases in between. CDR3 protein: CSSVRTDTQYF. CDR3 nucleotide sequence: TGCAGTTCGGTCAGGACAGATACGCAGTATTTT.

The rearrangement joins TRBV4-1 to TRBJ2-7, with 7 nucleotides matching TRBD2. The germline gives CDR1 MGHRA, CDR2 YSYEKL. This CDR3 has 15 amino acids. The V and J ends lost 6 bases and 8 bases, in that order; junction bases with no gene match: 16. In DNA, the CDR3 is TGCGCCAGCAGGAAAAGCCACAGCGGGGAGTTCAAGCAGTACTTC. Amino acid sequence: CASRKSHSGEFKQYF.

V is TRBV28 and J is TRBJ1-5, with 9 bases identical to TRBD1. The CDR3 length is 15 residues. V lost 4 bases to trimming and J lost 7 bases; unmatched junction nucleotides: 8. CDR1 MDHEN and CDR2 SYDVKM come from the germline V gene. DNA for the CDR3: TGTGCCAGCAGTTCGCCGGGACAGGGATTCCAGCCCCAGCATTTT. This codes for CASSSPGQGFQPQHF.

V is TRBV11-2 and J is TRBJ1-1, with D uncertain. There are 15 residues in the CDR3. Trimming stripped 5 bases from V and 4 bases from J, with 17 bases between. Germline V lookup: CDR1 SGHAT, CDR2 FQNNGV. CDR3 residues: CASSAKEGWRTEAFF. The CDR3 bases are TGTGCCAGCAGCGCAAAAGAGGGATGGCGCACTGAAGCTTTCTTT.

The chain has TRBV5-4 and TRBJ1-2; TRBD1 aligns across 9 bases. The CDR3 is made up of 15 amino acids. Germline assignment: CDR1 SGHNT and CDR2 YYREEE (reference sequence). V shed 3 bases, J shed 5 bases, and the junction held 8 bases outside the gene matches. CDR3 DNA sequence: TGTGCCAGCAGCTACCCGGGACAGGGATCATATGGCTACACCTTC. Protein: CASSYPGQGSYGYTF.

J is TRBJ1-6 and V is TRBV5-1; D is perhaps TRBD1 (5 bases). Per the germline V gene, CDR1 is SGHRS and CDR2 is YFSETQ. This CDR3 is built from 17 residues. With 3 bases removed from V and 6 bases from J, the gap between germline ends came to 19 bases. The CDR3 spells CASSSTQGQYGNSPLHF. DNA of the CDR3: TGCGCCAGCAGCTCGACTCAGGGTCAGTACGGTAATTCACCCCTCCACTTT. Full variable domain (missing parts from reference TRBV5-1 and TRBJ1-6): KAGVTQTPRYLIKTRGQQVTLSCSPISGHRSVSWYQQTPGQGLQFLFEYFSETQRNKGNFPGRFSGRQFSNSRSEMNVSTLELGDSALYLCASSSTQGQYGNSPLHFGNGTRLTVT.

J is TRBJ2-3 and V is TRBV5-6, with 11 bases identical to TRBD2. The CDR3 spans 19 residues. J lost 0 bases, V lost 4 bases, and 13 bases had no gene match. The germline V gene encodes CDR1 SGHDT and CDR2 YYEEEE. The CDR3 sequence is CASSGNRASGGLSTDTQYF. The CDR3 coding sequence is TGTGCCAGCAGCGGGAATAGGGCTAGCGGGGGGCTGAGCACAGATACGCAGTATTTT.

CDR3 loop: CASSAELAVYNEQFF. The CDR3 region has the DNA TGTGCCAGCAGTGCAGAACTAGCGGTCTACAATGAGCAGTTCTTC. This chain connects TRBV2 to TRBJ2-1; 8 bases are a match to TRBD2. J lost 3 bases, V lost 4 bases, and 5 bases had no gene match. This CDR3 contains 15 residues. Germline V gives CDR1 SNHLY, CDR2 FYNNEI.

The chain couples TRBV2 to TRBJ2-2, with D tentatively TRBD1 (5 bases). This CDR3 has 14 amino acids. The germline CDR1 and CDR2 sequences are SNHLY and FYNNEI. The germline V and J ends were trimmed by 5 bases and 5 bases, with 12 bases remaining between them. The CDR3 spells CASSFQGITGELFF. For the CDR3, the DNA is TGTGCCAGCAGTTTCCAGGGTATTACCGGGGAGCTGTTTTTT.

The rearrangement joins TRBV5-6 to TRBJ2-7, with 9 positions matching TRBD1. The CDR3 sequence is 13 residues long. Trimming at V came to 5 bases and at J to 4 bases, leaving 4 bases not matched to a gene. Germline CDR1 reads SGHDT; CDR2 reads YYEEEE. The CDR3 spells CASSRTGAYEQYF. In DNA form, the CDR3 reads TGTGCCAGCAGTCGGACAGGGGCTTACGAGCAGTACTTC.

V usage is TRBV10-3 and J usage is TRBJ2-3; possible D gene TRBD1, 6 bases. V gave up 3 bases and J gave up 0 bases, with 13 bases separating them. The germline V gene encodes CDR1 ENHRY and CDR2 SYGVKD. There are 16 residues in the CDR3. In DNA, the CDR3 is TGTGCCATCAGTGACTCGGTAGGGGGAAGCACAGATACGCAGTATTTT. This sequence encodes CAISDSVGGSTDTQYF.

The chain links TRBV5-1 to TRBJ2-3; 8 bases match TRBD1. CDR3 length equals 16 residues. CDR1 and CDR2 (germline): SGHRS, YFSETQ. Trimming removed 5 bases from V and 4 bases from J; junction bases left unmatched: 12. CDR3 nucleotides: TGCGCCAGCAGGGAGGGATCAAGGACAGGGCCAGATACGCAGTATTTT. It is translated as CASREGSRTGPDTQYF. Based on the CDR3 plus reference TRBV5-1 and TRBJ2-3, the full variable domain is KAGVTQTPRYLIKTRGQQVTLSCSPISGHRSVSWYQQTPGQGLQFLFEYFSETQRNKGNFPGRFSGRQFSNSRSEMNVSTLELGDSALYLCASREGSRTGPDTQYFGPGTRLTVL.

The chain recombines TRBV7-2 with TRBJ1-5, with 7 bases aligning to TRBD1. Germline V CDR1 and CDR2: SGHTA, FQGNSA. Trimming removed 3 bases from V and 2 bases from J; junction bases left unmatched: 4. The CDR3 extends over 15 amino acids. The DNA of the CDR3 is TGTGCCAGCAGCTTCCGTACAGGGGGCAATCAGCCCCAGCATTTT. Translating gives CASSFRTGGNQPQHF.

This chain links TRBV5-4 with TRBJ1-2; weak D call: TRBD1 (6 bases). This CDR3 has 14 amino acids. V was clipped by 6 bases and J by 7 bases, with 19 bases between them. CDR1 is SGHNT and CDR2 is YYREEE in the germline V gene (reference sequence). In DNA form, the CDR3 reads TGTGCCAGCACCATGGACAGCTTTGGCCTTGGCTACACCTTC. Encoded protein: CASTMDSFGLGYTF.

V and J are TRBV19 and TRBJ1-2, with 9 positions matching TRBD1. CDR3 length equals 11 residues. Unmatched junction bases numbered 5, after V lost 10 bases and J lost 8 bases. CDR1 and CDR2 (germline): LNHDA, SQIVND (reference sequence). The CDR3 region is CATRQGEGYTF. The CDR3 DNA sequence: TGTGCCACCCGACAGGGGGAAGGCTACACCTTC.